This TCR beta chain was sequenced for a study of T cells in Graves' hyperthyroidism and ophthalmopathy. This clonotype was observed many times. TCR beta CDR3 region amplification was performed from RNA transcripts. HTBI primers were employed in a first-round RT-PCR of the TCR CDR3. TCRdb re-called the multiplex PCR reads with MiXCR, one entry per CDR3 protein. This sample yields some 570,000 distinct CDR3 sequences, of which roughly 18% are seen a single time; roughly a sixth belongs to the top ten. Sequencing input: blood. The TCR was taken from a woman aged 18-30 years with Graves' ophthalmopathy.

For the CDR3, the DNA is TGTGCCAGCAGTGAATCTGGAGGGACAGGGGGAGAGACCCAGTACTTC. This codes for CASSESGGTGGETQYF. The chain is built from TRBV6-1 and TRBJ2-5, with 11 bases lining up with TRBD1. CDR1 is MNHNS and CDR2 is SASEGT in the germline V gene. Germline trimming cut 2 bases from V and 4 bases from J; bases unmatched to any gene: 6. This CDR3 has 16 residues.